This TCR beta chain is from a study of CXCR3-negative and CXCR3-positive naive CD8 T cells. Study details: Per library, roughly 1.6 +/- 0.3 million reads; approximately 150 million TRB reads overall.

Study results and limitations: Freshly isolated PBMCs were used in most assays, given partial CXCR3 loss after freezing. Diversity proved comparably high across both naive subsets and much lower in memory CD8+ cells.

With respect to this clonotype: As yet, its antigen is unknown.

There are 14 residues in the CDR3. Germline CDR1 SQVTM, CDR2 ANQGSEA. Libraries were UMI-labeled 5' RACE TRB cDNA. TCRdb reprocessed the 5' RACE reads, keeping one entry per CDR3 protein, no DNA. The sample's table shows roughly 48,000 distinct CDR3 sequences. This chain connects TRBV29-1 to TRBJ1-1; TCRdb's D call, TRBD1, is unchecked because there is no DNA. The TCR comes from a human donor in good health. Some clones in this sample may be carry-over from other donors' samples. The sample taken for sequencing was memory CD8+ T cells from blood. The CDR3 loop is CSVDWGTVNTEAFF.